These T cell receptor beta chains were read from a single sample in a study of T cells in Graves' hyperthyroidism and ophthalmopathy. TCRdb reanalysed the multiplex PCR reads using MiXCR and keeps one entry per CDR3 protein. Of 470,000 or so distinct CDR3 sequences in the sample, less than 25% were seen once. The sequencing sample was made of blood. The source of these receptors is a man between 18 and 29 years old with Graves' hyperthyroidism. The CDR3 runs from the conserved cysteine through the conserved F or W. Each record gives: CDR3 DNA, CDR3 protein, clone size, J gene, D gene, V gene. The D gene is left open where the match is weak. Only part of the rows carry a size: once, few, many, or a class if the clone is expanded.

CDR3 DNA: TGCGCCAGCAGCCAAGATCGAGGACTAGCGGGATCCCTCGGCGAGCAGTACTTC
CDR3 protein: CASSQDRGLAGSLGEQYF
clone size: -
J gene: TRBJ2-7
D gene: TRBD2
V gene: TRBV4-1

CDR3 DNA: TGCGCCAGCAGGGCTGTCGGGGGCAGGAACGAGCAGTACTTC
CDR3 protein: CASRAVGGRNEQYF
clone size: few
J gene: TRBJ2-7
D gene: -
V gene: TRBV5-1

CDR3 DNA: TGTGCCATCAGCGGGGTAGATGCTTTCTTT
CDR3 protein: CAISGVDAFF
clone size: few
J gene: TRBJ1-1
D gene: -
V gene: TRBV12-3/TRBV12-4

CDR3 DNA: TGCGCCAGCAGCAAGATCGGGGACTATGGCTACACCTTC
CDR3 protein: CASSKIGDYGYTF
clone size: many
J gene: TRBJ1-2
D gene: -
V gene: TRBV5-1

CDR3 DNA: TGTGCCAGCAGCTTCGGTTTGTGGGAAGGCTACACCTTC
CDR3 protein: CASSFGLWEGYTF
clone size: many
J gene: TRBJ1-2
D gene: -
V gene: TRBV11-2

CDR3 DNA: TGTGCCAGCAGTTACTCCCCTTGGACAGGGGCCCAAGAGACCCAGTACTTC
CDR3 protein: CASSYSPWTGAQETQYF
clone size: many
J gene: TRBJ2-5
D gene: TRBD1
V gene: TRBV6-2/TRBV6-3

CDR3 DNA: TGCAGCGTTATCCGGGGGGCTGAAAACACTGAAGCTTTCTTT
CDR3 protein: CSVIRGAENTEAFF
clone size: many
J gene: TRBJ1-1
D gene: -
V gene: TRBV29-1

CDR3 DNA: TGTGCCAGCAGTGCCGGAGGGACAGGGCGGGAGACCCAGTACTTC
CDR3 protein: CASSAGGTGRETQYF
clone size: many
J gene: TRBJ2-5
D gene: TRBD1
V gene: TRBV2

CDR3 DNA: TGCAGTGCTGGCGGGACAGCCTCCTACGAGCAGTACTTC
CDR3 protein: CSAGGTASYEQYF
clone size: -
J gene: TRBJ2-7
D gene: -
V gene: TRBV20-1

CDR3 DNA: TGCGCCAGCAGCTTGACAGGGGATGGGAACATTCAGTACTTC
CDR3 protein: CASSLTGDGNIQYF
clone size: many
J gene: TRBJ2-4
D gene: TRBD1
V gene: TRBV5-1

CDR3 DNA: TGTGCCACCAGCACCCAGGGCTCCGGGGGCACTGAAGCTTTCTTT
CDR3 protein: CATSTQGSGGTEAFF
clone size: many
J gene: TRBJ1-1
D gene: -
V gene: TRBV15

CDR3 DNA: TGTGCCAGCAGTGAAGTCGGGGACAGGGCCCTATATGGCTACACCTTC
CDR3 protein: CASSEVGDRALYGYTF
clone size: -
J gene: TRBJ1-2
D gene: TRBD1
V gene: TRBV6-1

CDR3 DNA: TGCGCCAGTACGGACAGGTCCCCCCTTGGAAACACCATATATTTT
CDR3 protein: CASTDRSPLGNTIYF
clone size: few
J gene: TRBJ1-3
D gene: TRBD1
V gene: TRBV4-1

CDR3 DNA: TGTGCCAGCAGCCAAGATCGGACAGGGAACACTGAAGCTTTCTTT
CDR3 protein: CASSQDRTGNTEAFF
clone size: many
J gene: TRBJ1-1
D gene: TRBD1
V gene: TRBV14

CDR3 DNA: TGTGCCAGCAGTTCCATAATTATTACACTGAACACTGAAGCTTTCTTT
CDR3 protein: CASSSIIITLNTEAFF
clone size: -
J gene: TRBJ1-1
D gene: -
V gene: TRBV6-2/TRBV6-3

CDR3 DNA: TGTGCCAGCAGCCAACGAAGGGACAGGGTCTATGGCTACACCTTC
CDR3 protein: CASSQRRDRVYGYTF
clone size: -
J gene: TRBJ1-2
D gene: TRBD1
V gene: TRBV3-1

CDR3 DNA: TGTGCCAGCAGTTTTTTACAGGGTCAAAACGAGCAGTACTTC
CDR3 protein: CASSFLQGQNEQYF
clone size: many
J gene: TRBJ2-7
D gene: -
V gene: TRBV12-3/TRBV12-4

CDR3 DNA: TGCAGCGCTAGGCTCGGCGGGGGGGGGACCCAGTACTTC
CDR3 protein: CSARLGGGGTQYF
clone size: many
J gene: TRBJ2-5
D gene: TRBD2
V gene: TRBV20-1

CDR3 DNA: TGTGCCAGTAGTATCCCTCGACAGGGTCGATATCAGCCCCAGCATTTT
CDR3 protein: CASSIPRQGRYQPQHF
clone size: many
J gene: TRBJ1-5
D gene: TRBD1
V gene: TRBV19

CDR3 DNA: TGTGCCAGCAGCTTAAGTCCCAAGGCAAACACTGAAGCTTGCTTT
CDR3 protein: CASSLSPKANTEACF
clone size: -
J gene: TRBJ1-1
D gene: -
V gene: TRBV7-2

CDR3 DNA: TGCAGTGCTCTTTATTCGGGACAGGGTAATTGGGACATTCAGTACTTC
CDR3 protein: CSALYSGQGNWDIQYF
clone size: -
J gene: TRBJ2-4
D gene: TRBD1
V gene: TRBV20-1

CDR3 DNA: TGTGCCAGCAAGACAGGGGCTAACTATGGCTACACCTTC
CDR3 protein: CASKTGANYGYTF
clone size: many
J gene: TRBJ1-2
D gene: TRBD1
V gene: TRBV2

CDR3 DNA: TGTGCCAGCAGGGGAACAGGGACCAACTATGGCTACACCTTC
CDR3 protein: CASRGTGTNYGYTF
clone size: many
J gene: TRBJ1-2
D gene: -
V gene: TRBV12-3/TRBV12-4